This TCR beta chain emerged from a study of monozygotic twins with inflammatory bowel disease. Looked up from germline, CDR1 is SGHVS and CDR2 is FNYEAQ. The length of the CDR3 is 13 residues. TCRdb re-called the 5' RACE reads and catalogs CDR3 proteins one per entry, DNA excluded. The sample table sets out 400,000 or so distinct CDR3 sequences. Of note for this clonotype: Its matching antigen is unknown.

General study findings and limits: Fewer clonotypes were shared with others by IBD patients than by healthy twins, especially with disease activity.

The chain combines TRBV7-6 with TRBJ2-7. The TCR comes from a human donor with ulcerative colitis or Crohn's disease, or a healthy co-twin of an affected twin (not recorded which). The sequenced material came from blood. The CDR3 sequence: CASSLSASGEQYF.